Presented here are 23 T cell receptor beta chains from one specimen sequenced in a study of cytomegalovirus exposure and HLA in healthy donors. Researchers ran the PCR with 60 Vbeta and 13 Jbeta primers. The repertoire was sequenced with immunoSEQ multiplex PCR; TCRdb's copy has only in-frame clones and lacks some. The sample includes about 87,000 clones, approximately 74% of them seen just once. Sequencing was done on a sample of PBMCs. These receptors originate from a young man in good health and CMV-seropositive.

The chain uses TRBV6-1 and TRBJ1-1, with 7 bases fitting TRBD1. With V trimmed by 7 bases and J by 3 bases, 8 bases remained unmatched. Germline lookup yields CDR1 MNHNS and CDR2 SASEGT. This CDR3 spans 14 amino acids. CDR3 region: CASTRQGEYTEAFF. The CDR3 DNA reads TGTGCCAGCACAAGACAGGGAGAATACACTGAAGCTTTCTTT.

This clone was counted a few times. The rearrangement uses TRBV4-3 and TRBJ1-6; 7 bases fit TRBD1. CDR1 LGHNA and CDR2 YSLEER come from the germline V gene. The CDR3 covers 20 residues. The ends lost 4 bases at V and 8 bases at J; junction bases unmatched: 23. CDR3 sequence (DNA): TGCGCCAGCAGCCTAAGACCTACAGGGGCTGTCCAACTCGTTTATTCACCCCTCCACTTT. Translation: CASSLRPTGAVQLVYSPLHF.

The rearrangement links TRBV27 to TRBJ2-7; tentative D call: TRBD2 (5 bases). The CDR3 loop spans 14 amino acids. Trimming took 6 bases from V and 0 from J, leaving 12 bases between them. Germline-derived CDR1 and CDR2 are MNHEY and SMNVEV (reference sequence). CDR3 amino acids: CASRALGSSYEQYF. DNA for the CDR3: TGTGCCAGCAGGGCCCTAGGGAGCTCCTACGAGCAGTACTTC.

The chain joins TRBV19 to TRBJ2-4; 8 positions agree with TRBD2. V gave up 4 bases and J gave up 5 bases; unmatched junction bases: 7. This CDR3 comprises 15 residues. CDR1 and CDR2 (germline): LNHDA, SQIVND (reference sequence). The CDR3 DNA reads TGTGCCAGTAGTAGGGTCGGGGGGGCGGAAAACATTCAGTACTTC. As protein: CASSRVGGAENIQYF.

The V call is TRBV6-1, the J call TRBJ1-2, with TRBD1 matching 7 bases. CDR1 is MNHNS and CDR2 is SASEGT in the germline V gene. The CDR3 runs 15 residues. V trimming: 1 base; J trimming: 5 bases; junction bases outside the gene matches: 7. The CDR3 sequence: CASSEEGTATYGYTF. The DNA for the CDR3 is TGTGCCAGCAGTGAAGAAGGGACAGCGACTTATGGCTACACCTTC.

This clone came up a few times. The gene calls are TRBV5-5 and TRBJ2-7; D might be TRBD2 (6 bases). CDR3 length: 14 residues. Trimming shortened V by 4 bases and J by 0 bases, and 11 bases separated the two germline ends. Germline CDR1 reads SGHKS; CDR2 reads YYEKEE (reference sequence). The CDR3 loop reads CASSGLAASYEQYF. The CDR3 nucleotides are TGTGCCAGCAGCGGATTAGCGGCCTCCTACGAGCAGTACTTC.

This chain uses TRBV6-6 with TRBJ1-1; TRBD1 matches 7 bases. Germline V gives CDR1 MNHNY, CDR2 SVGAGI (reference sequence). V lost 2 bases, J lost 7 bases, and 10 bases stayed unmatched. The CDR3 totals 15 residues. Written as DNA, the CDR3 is TGTGCCAGCAGTTACAGTCCCCCAGGGGGGAATGAAGCTTTCTTT. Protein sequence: CASSYSPPGGNEAFF.

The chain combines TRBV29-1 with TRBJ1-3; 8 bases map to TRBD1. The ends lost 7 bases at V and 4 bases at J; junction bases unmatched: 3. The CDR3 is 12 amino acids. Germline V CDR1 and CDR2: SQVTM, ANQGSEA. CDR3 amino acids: CSGRGLGNTIYF. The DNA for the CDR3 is TGCAGCGGCAGGGGGCTCGGAAACACCATATATTTT.

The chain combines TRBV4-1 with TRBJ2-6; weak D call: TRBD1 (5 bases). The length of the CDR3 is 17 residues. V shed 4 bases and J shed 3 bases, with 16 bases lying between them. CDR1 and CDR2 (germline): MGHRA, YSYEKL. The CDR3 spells CASSPGAGSGGANVLTF. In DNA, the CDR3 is TGCGCCAGCAGCCCGGGCGCAGGGTCTGGTGGGGCCAACGTCCTGACTTTC.

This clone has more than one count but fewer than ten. The DNA of the CDR3 is TGCAGCGTCGCAAGCCGGGGAATGAACACCGGGGAGCTGTTTTTT. It is translated as CSVASRGMNTGELFF. The V gene is TRBV29-1, the J gene TRBJ2-2, with D possibly matching TRBD2 (5 bases). V lost 6 bases and J 1 base, leaving 15 bases between the germline ends. There are 15 residues in the CDR3. Germline V CDR1 and CDR2: SQVTM, ANQGSEA.

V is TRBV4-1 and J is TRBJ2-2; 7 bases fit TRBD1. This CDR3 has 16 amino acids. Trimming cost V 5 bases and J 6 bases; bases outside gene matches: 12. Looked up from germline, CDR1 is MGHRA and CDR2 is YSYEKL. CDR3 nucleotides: TGCGCCAGCAGCTTACTGACAGGGCATGGCCCCGGGGAGCTGTTTTTT. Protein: CASSLLTGHGPGELFF.

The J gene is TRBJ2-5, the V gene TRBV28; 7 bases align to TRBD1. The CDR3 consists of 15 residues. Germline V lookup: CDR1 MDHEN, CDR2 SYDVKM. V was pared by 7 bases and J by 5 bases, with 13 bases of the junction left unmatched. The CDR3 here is CASNILTGARETQYF. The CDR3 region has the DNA TGTGCCAGCAACATTTTAACAGGGGCGAGGGAGACCCAGTACTTC. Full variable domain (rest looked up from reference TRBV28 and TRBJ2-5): DVKVTQSSRYLVKRTGEKVFLECVQDMDHENMFWYRQDPGLGLRLIYFSYDVKMKEKGDIPEGYSVSREKKERFSLILESASTNQTSMYLCASNILTGARETQYFGPGTRLLVL.

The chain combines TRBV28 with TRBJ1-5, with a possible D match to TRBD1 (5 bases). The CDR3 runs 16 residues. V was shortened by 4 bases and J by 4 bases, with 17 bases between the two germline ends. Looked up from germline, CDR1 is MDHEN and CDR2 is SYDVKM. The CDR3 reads CASSWGGEGENQPQHF. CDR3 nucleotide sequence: TGTGCCAGCAGTTGGGGAGGGGAAGGCGAGAATCAGCCCCAGCATTTT.

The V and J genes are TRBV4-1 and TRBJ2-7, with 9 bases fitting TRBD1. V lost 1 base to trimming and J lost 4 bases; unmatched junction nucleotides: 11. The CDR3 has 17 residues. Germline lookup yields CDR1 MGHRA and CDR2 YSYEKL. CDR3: CASSQGDRVSVSYEQYF. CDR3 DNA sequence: TGCGCCAGCAGCCAAGGGGACAGGGTCTCCGTCTCGTACGAGCAGTACTTC.

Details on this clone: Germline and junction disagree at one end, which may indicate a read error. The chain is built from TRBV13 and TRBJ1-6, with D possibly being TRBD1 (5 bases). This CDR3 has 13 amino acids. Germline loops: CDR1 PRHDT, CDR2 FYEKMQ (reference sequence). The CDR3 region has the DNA TGTGCCAGCAGGACAGCCTATAATTCACCCCTCAACTTT. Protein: CASRTAYNSPLNF.

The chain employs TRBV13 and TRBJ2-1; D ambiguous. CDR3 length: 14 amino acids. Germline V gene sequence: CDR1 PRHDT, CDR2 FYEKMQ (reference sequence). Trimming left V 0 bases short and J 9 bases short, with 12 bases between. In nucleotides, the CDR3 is TGTGCCAGCAGCTTAGGGCTAGAAAGGAGTGAGCAGTTCTTC. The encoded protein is CASSLGLERSEQFF.

CDR3 region: CATQPVVDYNEQFF. The CDR3 nucleotides read TGTGCCACCCAACCCGTAGTAGACTACAATGAGCAGTTCTTC. The chain recombines TRBV11-2 with TRBJ2-1; D gene unclear. The CDR3 has 14 amino acids. The V and J ends lost 10 bases and 3 bases respectively, with 16 bases between them. Germline CDR1 and CDR2: SGHAT and FQNNGV.

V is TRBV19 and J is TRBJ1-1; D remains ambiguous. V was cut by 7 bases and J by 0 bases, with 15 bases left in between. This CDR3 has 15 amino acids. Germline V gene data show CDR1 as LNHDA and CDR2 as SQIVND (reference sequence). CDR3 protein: CASTSRKGVNTEAFF. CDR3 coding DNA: TGTGCCAGTACCTCGCGGAAGGGAGTGAACACTGAAGCTTTCTTT. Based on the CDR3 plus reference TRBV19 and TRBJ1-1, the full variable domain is DGGITQSPKYLFRKEGQNVTLSCEQNLNHDAMYWYRQDPGQGLRLIYYSQIVNDFQKGDIAEGYSVSREKKESFPLTVTSAQKNPTAFYLCASTSRKGVNTEAFFGQGTRLTVV.

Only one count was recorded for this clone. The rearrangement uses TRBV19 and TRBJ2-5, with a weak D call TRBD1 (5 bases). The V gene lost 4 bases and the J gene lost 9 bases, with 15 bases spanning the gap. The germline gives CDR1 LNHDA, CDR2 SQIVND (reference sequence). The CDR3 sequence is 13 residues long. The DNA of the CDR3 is TGTGCCAGTAGTAAGAAGGGGTTCGAGGCCCAGTACTTC. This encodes CASSKKGFEAQYF.

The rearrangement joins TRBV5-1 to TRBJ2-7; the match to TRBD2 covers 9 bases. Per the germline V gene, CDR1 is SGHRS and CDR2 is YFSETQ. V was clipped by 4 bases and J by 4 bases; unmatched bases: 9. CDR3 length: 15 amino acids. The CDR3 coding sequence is TGCGCCAGCAGCCCGAATAGCGGGAGTAGGTACGAGCAGTACTTC. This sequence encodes CASSPNSGSRYEQYF.

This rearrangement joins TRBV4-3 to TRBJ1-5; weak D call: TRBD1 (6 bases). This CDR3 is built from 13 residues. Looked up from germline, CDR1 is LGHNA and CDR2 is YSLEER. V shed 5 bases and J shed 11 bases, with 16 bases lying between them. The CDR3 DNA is TGCGCCAGCAGCTCAAACAGGGAGGGGGCCCAGCATTTT. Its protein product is CASSSNREGAQHF.

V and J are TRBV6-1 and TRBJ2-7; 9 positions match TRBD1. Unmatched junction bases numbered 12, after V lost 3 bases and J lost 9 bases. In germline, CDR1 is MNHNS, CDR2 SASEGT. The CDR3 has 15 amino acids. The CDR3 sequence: CASSEWRDRANGQYF. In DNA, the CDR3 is TGTGCCAGCAGTGAGTGGAGGGACAGGGCCAACGGGCAGTACTTC.

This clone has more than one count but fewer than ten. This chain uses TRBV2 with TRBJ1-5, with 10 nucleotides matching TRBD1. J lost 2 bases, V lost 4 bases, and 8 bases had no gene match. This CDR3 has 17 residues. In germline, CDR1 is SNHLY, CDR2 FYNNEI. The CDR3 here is CASSGPGTGDGNQPQHF. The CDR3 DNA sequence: TGTGCCAGCAGTGGTCCCGGGACAGGGGATGGCAATCAGCCCCAGCATTTT.